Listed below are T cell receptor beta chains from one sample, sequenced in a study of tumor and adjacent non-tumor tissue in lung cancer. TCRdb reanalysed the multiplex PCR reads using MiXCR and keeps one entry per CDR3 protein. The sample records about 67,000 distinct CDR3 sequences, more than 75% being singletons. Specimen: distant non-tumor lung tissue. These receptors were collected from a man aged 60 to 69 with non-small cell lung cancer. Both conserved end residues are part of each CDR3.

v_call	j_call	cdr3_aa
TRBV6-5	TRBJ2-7	CAISRATFSYEQNF
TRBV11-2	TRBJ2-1	CDSSFSGSYNGQFF
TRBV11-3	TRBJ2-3	CASSLSQGDTHYF
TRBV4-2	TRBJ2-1	CASSQAPHEQFF
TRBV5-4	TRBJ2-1	CASSSRLAGGVLEQFF
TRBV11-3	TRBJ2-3	CASSTGLADSTDTHYF
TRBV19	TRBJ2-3	CASSIVPTDTQYF
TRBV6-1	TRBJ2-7	CASTGTNLSEQYF
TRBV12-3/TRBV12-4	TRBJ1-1	CASSLMGHTEALF
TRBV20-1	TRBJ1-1	CSASGDREGIEAFF
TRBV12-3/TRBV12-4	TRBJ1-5	CVSGYDRTQPQHF
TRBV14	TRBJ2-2	CASSQVRAATWELFF
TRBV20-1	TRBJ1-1	CSARGLGGGRYTEAFF
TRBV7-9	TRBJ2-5	CASSLKSGRALETQYF
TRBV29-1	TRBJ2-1	CSALGLADYNEQLF
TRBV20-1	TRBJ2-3	CSAGTSVRFTDTQYF
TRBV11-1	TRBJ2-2	CASTYTSGTGELFF
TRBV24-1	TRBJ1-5	CATTPPGQGPLPQHF
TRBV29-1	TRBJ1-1	CSVSTGGGTEAFF
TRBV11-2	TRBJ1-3	CASSSRTDIGNTIYF
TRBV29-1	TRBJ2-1	CSVGLAGYNEQSF
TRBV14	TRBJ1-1	CASSRWGRGNIEAFF
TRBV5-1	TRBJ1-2	CASSLLWEPYSYTF
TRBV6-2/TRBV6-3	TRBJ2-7	CASTFGTSGISSYEQCF
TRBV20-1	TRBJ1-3	CSTRNLGSVGNTIYF
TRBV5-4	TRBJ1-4	CASSPQQVNEKQFF
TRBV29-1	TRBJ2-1	CSVDRRVGPDVQFF
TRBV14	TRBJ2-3	CASKGGVSTDTQYF
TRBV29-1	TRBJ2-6	CSVDPGVAGDGANVVTF
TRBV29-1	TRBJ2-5	CSVTYRYQETRYF
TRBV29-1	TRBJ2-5	CIVQGVRETQYF
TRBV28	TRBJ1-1	CASSEGGREAFF